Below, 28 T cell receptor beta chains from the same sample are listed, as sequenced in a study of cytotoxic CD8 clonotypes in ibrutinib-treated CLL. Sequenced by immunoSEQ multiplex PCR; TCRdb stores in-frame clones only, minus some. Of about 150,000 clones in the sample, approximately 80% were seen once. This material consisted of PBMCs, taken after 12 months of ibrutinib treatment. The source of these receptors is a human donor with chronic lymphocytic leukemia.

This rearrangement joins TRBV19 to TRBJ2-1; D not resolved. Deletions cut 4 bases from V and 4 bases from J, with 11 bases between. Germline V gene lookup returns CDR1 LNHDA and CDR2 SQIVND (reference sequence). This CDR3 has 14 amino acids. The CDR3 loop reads CASSKGNGYNEQFF. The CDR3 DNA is TGTGCCAGTAGTAAAGGGAATGGATACAATGAGCAGTTCTTC.

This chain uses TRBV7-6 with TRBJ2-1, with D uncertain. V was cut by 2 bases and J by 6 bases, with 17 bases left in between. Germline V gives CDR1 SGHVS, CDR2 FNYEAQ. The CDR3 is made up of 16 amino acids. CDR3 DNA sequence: TGTGCCAGCAGCTTAAAAGTAACCGGGCCGGGCAATGAGCAGTTCTTC. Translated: CASSLKVTGPGNEQFF.

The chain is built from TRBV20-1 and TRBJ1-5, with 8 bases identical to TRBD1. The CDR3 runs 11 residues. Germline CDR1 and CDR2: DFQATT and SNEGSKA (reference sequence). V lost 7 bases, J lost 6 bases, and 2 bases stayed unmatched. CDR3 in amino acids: CSDRGTQPQHF. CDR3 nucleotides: TGCAGTGACAGGGGGACTCAGCCCCAGCATTTT.

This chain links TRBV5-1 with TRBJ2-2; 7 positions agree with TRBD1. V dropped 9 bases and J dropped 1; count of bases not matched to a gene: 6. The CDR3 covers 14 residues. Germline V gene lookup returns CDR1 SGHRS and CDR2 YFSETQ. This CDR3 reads CATNRDRNTGELFF. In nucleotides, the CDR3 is TGCGCCACTAACCGGGACAGGAACACCGGGGAGCTGTTTTTT.

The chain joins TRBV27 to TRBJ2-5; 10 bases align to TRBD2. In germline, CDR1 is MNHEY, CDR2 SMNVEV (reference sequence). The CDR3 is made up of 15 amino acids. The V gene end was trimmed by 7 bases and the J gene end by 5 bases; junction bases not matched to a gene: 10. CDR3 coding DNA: TGTGCCAGCATGGGGCTAGCGGGAGCGGAGGAGACCCAGTACTTC. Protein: CASMGLAGAEETQYF.

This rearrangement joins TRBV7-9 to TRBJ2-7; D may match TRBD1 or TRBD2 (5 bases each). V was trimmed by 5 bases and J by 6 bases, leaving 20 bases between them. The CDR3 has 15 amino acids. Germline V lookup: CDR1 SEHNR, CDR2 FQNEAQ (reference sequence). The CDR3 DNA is TGTGCCAGCAGCCCCGGGACCCACCCGACCGGCGAGCAGTACTTC. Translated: CASSPGTHPTGEQYF.

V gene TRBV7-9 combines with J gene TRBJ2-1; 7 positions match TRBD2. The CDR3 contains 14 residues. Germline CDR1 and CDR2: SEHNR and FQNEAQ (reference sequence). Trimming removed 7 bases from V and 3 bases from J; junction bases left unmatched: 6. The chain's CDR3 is CASNAGGSYNEQFF. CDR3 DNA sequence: TGTGCCAGCAACGCCGGGGGGAGCTACAATGAGCAGTTCTTC.

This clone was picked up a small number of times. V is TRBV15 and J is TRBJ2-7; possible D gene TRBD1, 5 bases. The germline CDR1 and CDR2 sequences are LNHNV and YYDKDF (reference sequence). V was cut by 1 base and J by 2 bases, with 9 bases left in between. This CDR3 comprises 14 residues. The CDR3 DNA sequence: TGTGCCACCAGCAGAGTGACAGAAGCCTACGAGCAGTACTTC. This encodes CATSRVTEAYEQYF.

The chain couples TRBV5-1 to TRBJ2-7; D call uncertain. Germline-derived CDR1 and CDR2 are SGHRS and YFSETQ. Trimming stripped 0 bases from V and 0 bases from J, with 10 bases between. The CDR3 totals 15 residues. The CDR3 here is CASSLAVGNSYEQYF. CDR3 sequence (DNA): TGCGCCAGCAGCTTGGCCGTGGGGAACTCCTACGAGCAGTACTTC.

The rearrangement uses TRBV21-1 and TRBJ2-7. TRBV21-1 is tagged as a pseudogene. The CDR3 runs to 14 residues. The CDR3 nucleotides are TGTGCCAGCAGCAAAGTAGGTAGTTTCTACGAGCAGTACTTC. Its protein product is CASSKVGSFYEQYF.

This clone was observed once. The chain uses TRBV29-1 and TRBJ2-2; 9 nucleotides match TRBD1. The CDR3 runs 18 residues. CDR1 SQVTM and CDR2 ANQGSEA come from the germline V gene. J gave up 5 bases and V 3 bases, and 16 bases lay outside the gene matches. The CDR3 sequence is CSVEVDSFRTGVTGELFF. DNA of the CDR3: TGCAGCGTTGAGGTCGATTCATTCAGGACAGGGGTTACCGGGGAGCTGTTTTTT.

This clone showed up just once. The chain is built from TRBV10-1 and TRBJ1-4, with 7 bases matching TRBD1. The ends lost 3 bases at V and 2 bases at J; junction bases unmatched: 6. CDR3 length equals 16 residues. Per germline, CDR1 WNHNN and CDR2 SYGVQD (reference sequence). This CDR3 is CASSEGQGGTNEKLFF. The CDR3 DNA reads TGCGCCAGCAGTGAAGGCCAGGGGGGGACTAATGAAAAACTGTTTTTT.

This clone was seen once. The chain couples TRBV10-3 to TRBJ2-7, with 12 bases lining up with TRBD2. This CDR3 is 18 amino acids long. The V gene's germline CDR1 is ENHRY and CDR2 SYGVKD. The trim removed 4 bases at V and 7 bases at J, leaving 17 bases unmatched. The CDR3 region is CAISGAPGRLAGVNEQYF. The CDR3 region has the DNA TGTGCCATCAGTGGGGCACCAGGACGACTAGCGGGAGTCAATGAGCAGTACTTC.

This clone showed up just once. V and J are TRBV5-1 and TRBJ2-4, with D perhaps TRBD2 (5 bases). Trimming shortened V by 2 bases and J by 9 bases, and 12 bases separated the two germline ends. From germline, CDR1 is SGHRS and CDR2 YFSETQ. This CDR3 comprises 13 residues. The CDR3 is CASSLERLGIQYF. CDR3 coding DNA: TGCGCCAGCAGCTTAGAGCGGTTGGGCATTCAGTACTTC.

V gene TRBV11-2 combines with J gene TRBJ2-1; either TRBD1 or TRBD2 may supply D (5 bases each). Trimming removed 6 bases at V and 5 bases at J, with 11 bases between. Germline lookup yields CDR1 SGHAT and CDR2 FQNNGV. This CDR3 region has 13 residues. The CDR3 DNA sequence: TGTGCCAGCAGTCGGGACCGCAACAATGAGCAGTTCTTC. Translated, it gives CASSRDRNNEQFF.

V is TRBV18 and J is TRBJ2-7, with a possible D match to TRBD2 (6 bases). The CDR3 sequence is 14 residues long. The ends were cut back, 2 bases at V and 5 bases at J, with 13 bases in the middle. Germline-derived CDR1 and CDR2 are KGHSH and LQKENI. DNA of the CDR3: TGTGCCAGCTCACCAAGCGTCCCTAGCGACGAGCAGTACTTC. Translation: CASSPSVPSDEQYF. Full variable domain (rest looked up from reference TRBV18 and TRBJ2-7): NAGVMQNPRHLVRRRGQEARLRCSPMKGHSHVYWYRQLPEEGLKFMVYLQKENIIDESGMPKERFSAEFPKEGPSILRIQQVVRGDSAAYFCASSPSVPSDEQYFGPGTRLTVT.

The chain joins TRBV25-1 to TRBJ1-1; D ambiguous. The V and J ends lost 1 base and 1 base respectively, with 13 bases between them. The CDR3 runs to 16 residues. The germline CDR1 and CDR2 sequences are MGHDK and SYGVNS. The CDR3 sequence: CASSEFVGLGNTEAFF. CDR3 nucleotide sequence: TGTGCCAGCAGTGAATTTGTTGGTTTGGGGAACACTGAAGCTTTCTTT.

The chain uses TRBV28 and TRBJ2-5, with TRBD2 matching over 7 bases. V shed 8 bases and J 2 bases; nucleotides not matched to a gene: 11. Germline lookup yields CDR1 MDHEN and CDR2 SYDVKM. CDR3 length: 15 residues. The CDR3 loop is CASRRWGEGQETQYF. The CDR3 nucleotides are TGTGCCAGCCGACGTTGGGGGGAGGGACAAGAGACCCAGTACTTC.

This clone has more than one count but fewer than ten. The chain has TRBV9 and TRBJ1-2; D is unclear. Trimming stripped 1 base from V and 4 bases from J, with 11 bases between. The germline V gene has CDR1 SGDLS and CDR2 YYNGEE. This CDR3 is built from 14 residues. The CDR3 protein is CASSVSPGGYGYTF. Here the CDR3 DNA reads TGTGCCAGCAGCGTAAGTCCTGGAGGCTATGGCTACACCTTC.

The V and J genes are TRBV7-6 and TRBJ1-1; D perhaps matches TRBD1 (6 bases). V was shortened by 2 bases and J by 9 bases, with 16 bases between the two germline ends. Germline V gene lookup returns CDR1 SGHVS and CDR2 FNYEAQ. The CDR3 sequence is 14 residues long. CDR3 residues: CASSLSTRGEKAFF. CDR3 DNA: TGTGCCAGCAGCTTATCGACGAGGGGGGAAAAAGCTTTCTTT.

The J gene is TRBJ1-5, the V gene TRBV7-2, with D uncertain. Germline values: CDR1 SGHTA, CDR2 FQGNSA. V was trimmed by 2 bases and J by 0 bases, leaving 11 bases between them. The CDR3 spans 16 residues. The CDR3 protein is CASSLFSSSSNQPQHF. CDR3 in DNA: TGTGCCAGCAGCTTATTCTCCTCCAGTAGCAATCAGCCCCAGCATTTT.

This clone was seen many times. Here the CDR3 DNA reads TGTGCCTGGAGCCTCGGGGGCCGGGCAGCTTTCTTT. Residues: CAWSLGGRAAFF. The chain employs TRBV30 and TRBJ1-1, with D possibly matching TRBD1 (6 bases). The CDR3 spans 12 residues. Germline V gives CDR1 GTSNPN, CDR2 SVGIG (reference sequence). Deletions cut 3 bases from V and 10 bases from J, with 15 bases between.

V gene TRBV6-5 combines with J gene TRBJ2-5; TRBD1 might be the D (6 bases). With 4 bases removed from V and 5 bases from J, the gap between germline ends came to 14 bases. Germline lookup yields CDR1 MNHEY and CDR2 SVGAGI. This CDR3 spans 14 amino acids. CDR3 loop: CASSSGQSSETQYF. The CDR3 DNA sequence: TGTGCCAGCAGTTCCGGACAGTCCAGCGAGACCCAGTACTTC.

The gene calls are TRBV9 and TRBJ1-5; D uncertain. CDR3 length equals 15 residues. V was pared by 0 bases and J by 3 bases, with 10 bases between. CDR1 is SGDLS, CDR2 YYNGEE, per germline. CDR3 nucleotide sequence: TGTGCCAGCAGCGTAGGAAGCGGACCCAATCAGCCCCAGCATTTT. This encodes CASSVGSGPNQPQHF.

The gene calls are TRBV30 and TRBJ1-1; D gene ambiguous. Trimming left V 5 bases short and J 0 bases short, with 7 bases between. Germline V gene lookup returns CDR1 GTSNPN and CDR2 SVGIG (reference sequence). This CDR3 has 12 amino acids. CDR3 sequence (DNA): TGTGCCTGGGGGTGGGTGAACACTGAAGCTTTCTTT. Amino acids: CAWGWVNTEAFF.

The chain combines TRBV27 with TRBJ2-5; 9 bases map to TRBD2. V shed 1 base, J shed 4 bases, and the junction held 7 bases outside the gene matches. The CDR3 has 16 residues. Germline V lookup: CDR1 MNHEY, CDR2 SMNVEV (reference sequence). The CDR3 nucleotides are TGTGCCAGCAGTTTATGGGTAGCGGGAGTTGGAGAGACCCAGTACTTC. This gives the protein CASSLWVAGVGETQYF.

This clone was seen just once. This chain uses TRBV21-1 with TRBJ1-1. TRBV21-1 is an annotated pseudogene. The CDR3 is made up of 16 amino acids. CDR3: CASSKECRRECAEAFF. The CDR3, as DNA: TGTGCCAGCAGCAAAGAATGTAGACGGGAATGTGCTGAAGCTTTCTTT.

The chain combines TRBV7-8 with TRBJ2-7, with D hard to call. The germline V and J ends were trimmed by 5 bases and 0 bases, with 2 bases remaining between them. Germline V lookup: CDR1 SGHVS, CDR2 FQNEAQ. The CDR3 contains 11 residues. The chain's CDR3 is CASSHSYEQYF. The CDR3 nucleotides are TGTGCCAGCAGCCACTCCTACGAGCAGTACTTC.